The rows below give T cell receptor beta chains drawn from one sample of a study of T-cell reconstitution after alpha-beta-depleted transplantation in children. TCRdb used MiXCR to reprocess the PCR reads, holding one entry per CDR3 protein. The top ten hold 34% of the sample, which has more than 90,000 distinct CDR3 sequences, approximately 10% seen once. Source: PBMCs, taken before TCRalphabeta/CD19-depleted stem cell transplant. The receptor source for this set is a boy aged 2 to 10 with acute lymphoblastic leukemia, due to receive a stem cell transplant. CDR3s include the opening cysteine and the closing phenylalanine or tryptophan.

V gene,CDR3 protein
TRBV10-3,CAISGKEETQYF
TRBV12-3/TRBV12-4,CASSFIGLAGRYEQYF
TRBV5-1,CASKLGYGGGGYNEQFF
TRBV6-1,CASRKTAGIHTGELFF
TRBV20-1,CSARLALWGGTYNEQFF
TRBV5-1,CASSLLGEGEQFF
TRBV12-3/TRBV12-4,CASSLRRVNTGELFF
TRBV29-1,CSVGPEGGEQYF
TRBV5-1,CASSSYTGTEAFF
TRBV24-1,CATSDSDGNYEQYF
TRBV29-1,CSVGQGGGCFF
TRBV29-1,CSANPRDRGTYEQYF
TRBV5-1,CASSLRESDTQYF
TRBV19,CASSIGGNQPQHF
TRBV28,CASSWTGSVTEAFF
TRBV6-1,CASTLGQGTDTQYF
TRBV29-1,CSVGREDTQYF
TRBV27,CASEETQYF
TRBV7-8,CASSLALLAVDNPYTDTQYF
TRBV29-1,CSARGGSNQPQHF
TRBV24-1,CATSPSGRSYEQYF
TRBV20-1,CSARGLYEQYF
TRBV6-4,CASSDSKGSGANVLTF
TRBV2,CASKTRNEQFF
TRBV7-8,CASSFSSGFFNTQYF
TRBV29-1,CSVERGRDTQYF
TRBV5-1,CASSPDPRDGKAFF
TRBV4-2,CASSQEFGSGLQQFF
TRBV28,CASSPRGLAAENEQFF
TRBV12-3/TRBV12-4,CASTTQGGVTYNEQFF
TRBV13,CASSLTGSGEQYF
TRBV20-1,CSARDLAGGRPYEQYF
TRBV27,CASSLQGVGEAFF
TRBV2,CASKVRYMNTEAFF
TRBV27,CASSLSWRNTEAFF
TRBV5-1,CASKLAGALGEQFF
TRBV12-3/TRBV12-4,CASRRLAGGGTDTQYF
TRBV25-1,CASSGPDTEAFF
TRBV12-3/TRBV12-4,CASRSGAEGYTF
TRBV28,CASRGGGSGSYEQYF
TRBV7-2,CASSLWTSVAKNIQYF
TRBV20-1,CSATAGGPSREQFF
TRBV7-9,CASSPGTGGLETQYF
TRBV20-1,CSAHPLHNEQFF
TRBV7-6,CASSLVRPDRGTYEQYF
TRBV12-3/TRBV12-4,CASSLFNVLTF
TRBV28,CATESGELQETQYF
TRBV28,CASSPHEKLFF
TRBV20-1,CSALPGLAGGQQFF
TRBV7-9,CASSPGGSGSLNEQFF
TRBV20-1,CSAEDPGHPNSPLHF
TRBV6-1,CASSEAGGNQPQHF
TRBV20-1,CSAGRTSGSTDTQYF